These T cell receptor beta chains were read from a single sample in a study of technical replicates of blood from several donors. Clones were read by immunoSEQ multiplex PCR, and TCRdb kept only the in-frame ones, dropping some. The repertoire consists of 75,000 to 80,000 clones, with 94% occurring once and the leading ten covering approximately 0.4%. Sequencing was done on a sample of T cells isolated from PBMCs. The receptor set was obtained from a human donor in good health. CDR3s include the opening cysteine and the closing phenylalanine or tryptophan. The order of the fields is V gene, clone size, D gene, J gene, CDR3 DNA, CDR3 protein. The D gene is left open where the match is weak. Clone sizes are given selectively: once, few, many, or a class where the clone is expanded.

V: TRBV15
size: .
D: .
J: TRBJ2-5
DNA: TGTGCCACCAGCAGAGAAGTAACGGTCCCTAGGGAGACCCAGTACTTC
CDR3: CATSREVTVPRETQYF

V: TRBV7-3
size: .
D: .
J: TRBJ2-3
DNA: TGTGCCAGCAGCTTACCGGGGAGAAATACGCAGTATTTT
CDR3: CASSLPGRNTQYF

V: TRBV5-1
size: .
D: .
J: TRBJ2-7
DNA: TGCGCCAGCAGCGCCCGGACAGAAGGGTACGAGCAGTACTTC
CDR3: CASSARTEGYEQYF

V: TRBV19
size: once
D: .
J: TRBJ2-7
DNA: TGTGCCAGTAGTACGACAGCTTCCTACGAGCAGTACTTC
CDR3: CASSTTASYEQYF

V: TRBV4-2
size: .
D: TRBD2
J: TRBJ2-7
DNA: TGTGCCAGCAGCCAGCCGACTAGCGGGAGGTTCTACGAGCAGTACTTC
CDR3: CASSQPTSGRFYEQYF

V: TRBV19
size: .
D: TRBD2
J: TRBJ2-3
DNA: TGTGCCAGTAGTATAGACCTACTAGCGGGAGGGCCAGATACGCAGTATTTT
CDR3: CASSIDLLAGGPDTQYF

V: TRBV16
size: .
D: .
J: TRBJ1-5
DNA: TGTGCCAGCAGTCAAGGACAGTATAGCAATCAGCCCCAGCATTTT
CDR3: CASSQGQYSNQPQHF

V: TRBV18
size: once
D: .
J: TRBJ1-1
DNA: TGTGCCAGCTCACCAGACAGGAAGAACACTGAAGCTTTCTTT
CDR3: CASSPDRKNTEAFF

V: TRBV7-3
size: .
D: TRBD2
J: TRBJ2-1
DNA: TGTGCCAGCAGCATAGCGGGACCGAGCAATGAGCAGTTCTTC
CDR3: CASSIAGPSNEQFF

V: TRBV7-2
size: .
D: .
J: TRBJ2-3
DNA: TGTGCCAGCAGTTCGCGGCCCGGGACTCCTACAGATACGCAGTATTTT
CDR3: CASSSRPGTPTDTQYF

V: TRBV10-3
size: .
D: TRBD2
J: TRBJ2-3
DNA: TGTGCCATCAGTGAGTCTGGACTAGCGGGCTACACAGATACGCAGTATTTT
CDR3: CAISESGLAGYTDTQYF

V: TRBV5-4
size: .
D: TRBD2
J: TRBJ2-3
DNA: TGTGCCAGCAGGGGCGGGAGGGCGGGTGATACGCAGTATTTT
CDR3: CASRGGRAGDTQYF

V: TRBV9
size: once
D: .
J: TRBJ2-1
DNA: TGTGCCAGCAGCGTAGCTAGCGGCGGGACAAGCTACAATGAGCAGTTCTTC
CDR3: CASSVASGGTSYNEQFF

V: TRBV6-5
size: .
D: TRBD2
J: TRBJ2-7
DNA: TGTGCCAGCAGTTACACTAGCGGTTACGAGCAGTACTTC
CDR3: CASSYTSGYEQYF

V: TRBV30
size: .
D: TRBD1
J: TRBJ2-2
DNA: TGTGCCTGGAGTCATTACAGGGGGCGGGCGGCTACCGGGGAGCTGTTTTTT
CDR3: CAWSHYRGRAATGELFF

V: TRBV4-1
size: .
D: .
J: TRBJ2-1
DNA: TGCGCCAGCAGCCAGGGACTTAGTCCCTACAATGAGCAGTTCTTC
CDR3: CASSQGLSPYNEQFF